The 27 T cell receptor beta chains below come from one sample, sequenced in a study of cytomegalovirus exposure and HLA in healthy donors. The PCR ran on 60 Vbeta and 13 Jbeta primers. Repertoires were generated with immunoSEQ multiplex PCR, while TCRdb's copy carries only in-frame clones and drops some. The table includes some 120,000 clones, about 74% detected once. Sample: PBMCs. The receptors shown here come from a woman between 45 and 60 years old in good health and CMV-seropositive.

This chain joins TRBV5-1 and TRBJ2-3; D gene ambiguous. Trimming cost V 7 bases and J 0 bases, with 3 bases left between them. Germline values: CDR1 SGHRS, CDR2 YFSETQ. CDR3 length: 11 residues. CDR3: CASHSTDTQYF. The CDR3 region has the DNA TGCGCCAGCCATAGCACAGATACGCAGTATTTT.

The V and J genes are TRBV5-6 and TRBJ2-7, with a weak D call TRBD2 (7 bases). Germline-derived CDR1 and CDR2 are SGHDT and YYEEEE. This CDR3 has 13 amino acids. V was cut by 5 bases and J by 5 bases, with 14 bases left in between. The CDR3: CASSPGRGNEQYF. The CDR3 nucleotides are TGTGCCAGCAGTCCAGGGAGGGGGAACGAGCAGTACTTC.

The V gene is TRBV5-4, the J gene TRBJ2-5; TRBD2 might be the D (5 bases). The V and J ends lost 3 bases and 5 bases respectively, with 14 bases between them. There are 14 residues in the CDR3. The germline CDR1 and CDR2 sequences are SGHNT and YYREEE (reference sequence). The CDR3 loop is CASSSETGKETQYF. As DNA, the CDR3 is TGTGCCAGCAGCTCTGAGACGGGGAAGGAGACCCAGTACTTC.

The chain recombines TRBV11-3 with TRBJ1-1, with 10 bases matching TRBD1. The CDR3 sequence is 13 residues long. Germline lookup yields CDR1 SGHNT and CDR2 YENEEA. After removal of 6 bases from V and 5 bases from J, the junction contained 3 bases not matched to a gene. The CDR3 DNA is TGTGCCAGCAGTAGACAGGGGGCGACTGAAGCTTTCTTT. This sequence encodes CASSRQGATEAFF.

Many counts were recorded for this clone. The CDR3 reads CASSFTLPGAEAFF. CDR3 coding DNA: TGTGCCAGCAGCTTTACCCTCCCGGGAGCTGAAGCTTTCTTT. This sequence joins TRBV7-2 and TRBJ1-1; D uncertain. Germline V gene data show CDR1 as SGHTA and CDR2 as FQGNSA. The CDR3 is 14 residues long. Trimming removed 3 bases from V and 6 bases from J, with 14 bases in between.

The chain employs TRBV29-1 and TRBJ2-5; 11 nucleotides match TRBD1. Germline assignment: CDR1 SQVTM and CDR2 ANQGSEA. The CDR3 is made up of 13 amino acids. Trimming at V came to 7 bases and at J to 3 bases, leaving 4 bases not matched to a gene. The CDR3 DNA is TGCAGCGCAGGACAGGGGGCGGAAGAGACCCAGTACTTC. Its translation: CSAGQGAEETQYF.

CDR3 DNA sequence: TGTGCCAGTACAACCCGGACAGGGAGGGGTGAAAAACTGTTTTTT. Its translation: CASTTRTGRGEKLFF. The V and J genes are TRBV19 and TRBJ1-4, with TRBD1 identical over 8 bases. The CDR3 length is 15 residues. V gave up 7 bases and J gave up 7 bases; unmatched junction bases: 11. Germline lookup yields CDR1 LNHDA and CDR2 SQIVND (reference sequence).

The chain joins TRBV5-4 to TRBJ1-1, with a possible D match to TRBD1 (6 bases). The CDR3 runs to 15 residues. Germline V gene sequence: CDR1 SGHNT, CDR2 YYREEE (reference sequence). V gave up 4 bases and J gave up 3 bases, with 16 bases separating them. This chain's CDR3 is CASSLKRGGHTEAFF. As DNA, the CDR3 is TGTGCCAGCAGCCTCAAAAGGGGGGGGCACACTGAAGCTTTCTTT. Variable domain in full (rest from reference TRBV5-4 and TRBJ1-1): ETGVTQSPTHLIKTRGQQVTLRCSSQSGHNTVSWYQQALGQGPQFIFQYYREEENGRGNFPPRFSGLQFPNYSSELNVNALELDDSALYLCASSLKRGGHTEAFFGQGTRLTVV.

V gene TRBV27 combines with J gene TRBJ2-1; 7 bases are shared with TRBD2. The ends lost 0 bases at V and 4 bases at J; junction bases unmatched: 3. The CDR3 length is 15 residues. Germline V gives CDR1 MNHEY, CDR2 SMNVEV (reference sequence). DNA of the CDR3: TGTGCCAGCAGTTTATCGGGGGGGACGTACAATGAGCAGTTCTTC. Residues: CASSLSGGTYNEQFF.

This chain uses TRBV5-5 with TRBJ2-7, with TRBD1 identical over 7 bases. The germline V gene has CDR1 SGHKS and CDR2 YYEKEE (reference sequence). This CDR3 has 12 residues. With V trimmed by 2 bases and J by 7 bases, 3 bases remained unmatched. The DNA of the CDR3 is TGTGCCAGCAGCTTAAGACAGGGTGAGCAGTACTTC. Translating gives CASSLRQGEQYF.

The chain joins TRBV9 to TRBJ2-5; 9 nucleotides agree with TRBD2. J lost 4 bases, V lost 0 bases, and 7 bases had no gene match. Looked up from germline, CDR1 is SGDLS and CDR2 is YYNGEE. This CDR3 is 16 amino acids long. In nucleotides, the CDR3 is TGTGCCAGCAGCGTAGCCCCTAGCGGGGCGGGAGAGACCCAGTACTTC. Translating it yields CASSVAPSGAGETQYF.

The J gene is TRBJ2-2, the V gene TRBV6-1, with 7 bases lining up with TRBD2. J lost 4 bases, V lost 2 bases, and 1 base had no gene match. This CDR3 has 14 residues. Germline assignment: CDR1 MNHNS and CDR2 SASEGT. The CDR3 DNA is TGTGCCAGCAGTGAAAGACTAGCCACCGGGGAGCTGTTTTTT. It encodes CASSERLATGELFF.

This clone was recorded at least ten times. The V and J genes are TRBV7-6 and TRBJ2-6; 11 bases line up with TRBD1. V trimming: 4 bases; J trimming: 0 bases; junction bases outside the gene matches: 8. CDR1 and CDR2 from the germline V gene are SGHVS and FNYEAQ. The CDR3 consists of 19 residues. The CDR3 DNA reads TGTGCCAGCAGCTCCCGGACAGGGGGCCTTGCCTCTGGGGCCAACGTCCTGACTTTC. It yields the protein CASSSRTGGLASGANVLTF.

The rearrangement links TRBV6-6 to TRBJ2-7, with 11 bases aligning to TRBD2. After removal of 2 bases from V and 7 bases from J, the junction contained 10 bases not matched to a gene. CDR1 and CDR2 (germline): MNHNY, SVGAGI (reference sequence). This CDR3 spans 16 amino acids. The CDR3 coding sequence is TGTGCCAGCAGTTACGGGACGACTAGCGGGGCAGGGGAGCAGTACTTC. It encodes CASSYGTTSGAGEQYF.

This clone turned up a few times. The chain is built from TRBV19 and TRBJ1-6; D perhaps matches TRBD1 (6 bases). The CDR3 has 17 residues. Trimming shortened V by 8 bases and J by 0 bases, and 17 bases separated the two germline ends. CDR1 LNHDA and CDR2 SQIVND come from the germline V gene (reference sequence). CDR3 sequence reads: CASSRTALSSYNSPLHF. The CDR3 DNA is TGTGCCAGTTCGCGGACAGCCCTTAGCTCCTATAATTCACCCCTCCACTTT.

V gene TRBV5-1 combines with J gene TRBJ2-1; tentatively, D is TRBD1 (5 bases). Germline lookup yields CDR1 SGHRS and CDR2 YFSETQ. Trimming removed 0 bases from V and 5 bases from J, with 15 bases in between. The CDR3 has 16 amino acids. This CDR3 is CASSLAGYRTHNEQFF. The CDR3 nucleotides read TGCGCCAGCAGCTTGGCTGGCTACAGGACACACAATGAGCAGTTCTTC.

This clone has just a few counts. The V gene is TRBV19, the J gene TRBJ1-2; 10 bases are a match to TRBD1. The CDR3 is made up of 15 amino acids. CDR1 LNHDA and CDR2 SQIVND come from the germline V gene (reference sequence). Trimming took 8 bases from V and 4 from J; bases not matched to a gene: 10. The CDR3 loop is CASETGGSGIYGYTF. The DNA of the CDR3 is TGTGCCAGTGAGACAGGGGGCAGCGGAATCTATGGCTACACCTTC.

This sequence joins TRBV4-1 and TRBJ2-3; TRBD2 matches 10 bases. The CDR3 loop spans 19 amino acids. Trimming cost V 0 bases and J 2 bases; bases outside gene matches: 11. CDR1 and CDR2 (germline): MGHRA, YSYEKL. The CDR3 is CASSQDGPPAGGITDTQYF. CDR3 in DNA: TGCGCCAGCAGCCAAGATGGACCCCCAGCGGGGGGGATCACAGATACGCAGTATTTT.

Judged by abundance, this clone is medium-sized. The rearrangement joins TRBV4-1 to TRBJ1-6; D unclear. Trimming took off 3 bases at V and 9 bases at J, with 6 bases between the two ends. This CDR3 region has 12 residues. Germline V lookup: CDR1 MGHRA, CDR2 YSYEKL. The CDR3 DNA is TGCGCCAGCAGCCATCCAGTTTCACCCCTCCACTTT. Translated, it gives CASSHPVSPLHF.

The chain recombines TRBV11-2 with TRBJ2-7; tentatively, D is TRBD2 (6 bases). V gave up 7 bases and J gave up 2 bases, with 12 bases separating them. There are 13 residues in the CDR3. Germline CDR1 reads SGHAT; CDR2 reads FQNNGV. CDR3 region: CASKPGGPYEQYF. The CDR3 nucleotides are TGTGCCAGCAAGCCCGGGGGTCCCTACGAGCAGTACTTC.

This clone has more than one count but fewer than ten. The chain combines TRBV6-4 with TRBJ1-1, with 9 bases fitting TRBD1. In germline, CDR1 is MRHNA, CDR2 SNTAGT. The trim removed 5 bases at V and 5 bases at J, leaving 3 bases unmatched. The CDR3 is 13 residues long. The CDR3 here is CASSPQGATEAFF. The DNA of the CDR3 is TGTGCCAGCAGTCCACAGGGGGCAACTGAAGCTTTCTTT.

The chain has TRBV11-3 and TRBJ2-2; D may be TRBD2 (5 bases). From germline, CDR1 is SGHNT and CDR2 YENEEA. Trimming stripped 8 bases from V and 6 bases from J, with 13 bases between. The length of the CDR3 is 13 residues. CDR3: CASQNGKAGELFF. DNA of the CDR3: TGTGCCAGCCAGAACGGGAAGGCCGGGGAGCTGTTTTTT.

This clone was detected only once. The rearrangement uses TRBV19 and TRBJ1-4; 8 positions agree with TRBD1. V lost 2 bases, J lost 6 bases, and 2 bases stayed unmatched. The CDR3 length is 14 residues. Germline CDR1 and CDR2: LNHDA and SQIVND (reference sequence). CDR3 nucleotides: TGTGCCAGTAGTATATACAGGGGGGATGAAAAACTGTTTTTT. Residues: CASSIYRGDEKLFF.

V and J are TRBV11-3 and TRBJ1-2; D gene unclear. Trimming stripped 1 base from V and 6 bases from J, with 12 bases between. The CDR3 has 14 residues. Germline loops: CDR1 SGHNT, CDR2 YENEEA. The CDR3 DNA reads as TGTGCCAGCAGCTTAGTGAGTACGAGAGATGGCTACACCTTC. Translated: CASSLVSTRDGYTF. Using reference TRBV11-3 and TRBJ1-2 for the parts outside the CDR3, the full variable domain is EAGVVQSPRYKIIEKKQPVAFWCNPISGHNTLYWYLQNLGQGPELLIRYENEEAVDDSQLPKDRFSAERLKGVDSTLKIQPAELGDSAVYLCASSLVSTRDGYTFGSGTRLTVV.

As DNA, the CDR3 is TGCGCCAGCAGCCGACAGACCAGGGATGAAGCTTTCTTT. Its protein product is CASSRQTRDEAFF. The chain combines TRBV4-3 with TRBJ1-1, with a weak D call TRBD1 (5 bases). The V end was cut by 4 bases, the J end by 7 bases, with 13 bases between. The CDR3 extends over 13 amino acids. The germline CDR1 and CDR2 sequences are LGHNA and YSLEER.

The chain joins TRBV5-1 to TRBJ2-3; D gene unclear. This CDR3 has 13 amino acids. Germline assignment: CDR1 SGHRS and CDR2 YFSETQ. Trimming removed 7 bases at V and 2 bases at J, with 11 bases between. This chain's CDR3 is CASRPRDTDTQYF. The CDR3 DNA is TGCGCCAGCCGTCCTCGCGACACAGATACGCAGTATTTT.

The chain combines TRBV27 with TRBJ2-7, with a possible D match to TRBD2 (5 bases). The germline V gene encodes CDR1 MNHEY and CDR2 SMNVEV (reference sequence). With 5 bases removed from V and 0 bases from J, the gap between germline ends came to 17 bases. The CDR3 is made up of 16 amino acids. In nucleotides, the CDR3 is TGTGCCAGCAGTCCTAGCATCGGGGAATTCTCCTACGAGCAGTACTTC. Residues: CASSPSIGEFSYEQYF.